The clone carrying this T cell receptor beta chain was observed many times. As yet, its antigen is unknown. The entry originates in a study of T cells in Graves' hyperthyroidism and ophthalmopathy. Study-wide findings and caveats: Separating ophthalmopathy from stable hyperthyroidism was achieved by a 13 V-J model. Model output signaled ophthalmopathy a median approximately 6 months ahead of onset.

Amplification yielded TCR beta CDR3 regions, with RNA transcripts as the source. The HTBI set primed first-round TCR CDR3 RT-PCR. Using its own MiXCR run on the multiplex PCR reads, TCRdb lists one record per CDR3 protein. In the table there are hundreds of thousands of distinct CDR3 sequences, roughly 46% of which are singletons. Not enrolled were patients with uncontrolled infection, other autoimmune disease, pregnancy or lactation. Diagnostic decisions used clinical symptoms, serum thyroxine and TRAb, thyroid ultrasound and orbital computed tomography. The sequence came from an adult man with Graves' disease, either hyperthyroidism or ophthalmopathy (not recorded which). The specimen sequenced was peripheral blood or thyroid tissue (not recorded which).

The CDR3, as DNA: TGTGCCAGCACAAAGGGGGCAGTCTATGGCTACACCTTC. Translating gives CASTKGAVYGYTF. The chain employs TRBV2 and TRBJ1-2; 7 bases align to TRBD1. The germline CDR1 and CDR2 sequences are SNHLY and FYNNEI. The CDR3 runs to 13 residues. V gave up 7 bases and J gave up 4 bases; unmatched junction bases: 6.